This is a list of T cell receptor beta chains from one sample in a study of tumor-infiltrating lymphocytes in oesophageal squamous cell carcinoma. One entry per CDR3 protein, called by TCRdb with MiXCR from the PCR reads. The sample shows approximately 9,600 distinct CDR3 sequences, about 55% of them seen only once. The source material was esophageal tumor tissue. All receptors come from a male donor with esophageal squamous cell carcinoma. Each CDR3 is given with its conserved first and last residue. Each record gives: V gene, clone size, CDR3 length, D gene, J gene, CDR3 DNA, CDR3 protein. A D gene is named only where the DNA matches it firmly. A clone size is listed for some rows: how often the clone was seen (once, few, many), or a class if it is expanded.

>TRBV12-3/TRBV12-4|many|15|TRBD2|TRBJ2-3
TGTGCCAGCAGTCCTAGCGGGAGGAAGACAGATACGCAGTATTTT
CASSPSGRKTDTQYF
>TRBV7-2|.|14|.|TRBJ2-4
TGTGCCAGCAGCTTAGGCCGGGGGAACAATGAGCAGTACTTC
CASSLGRGNNEQYF
>TRBV7-8|few|14|TRBD1|TRBJ2-7
TGTGCCAGCAGCCCACCGGGACAGATTTACGAGCAGTACTTC
CASSPPGQIYEQYF
>TRBV7-3|.|16|.|TRBJ2-7
TGTGCCAGCAGCCGATGGGGGGCAGGGACACCTGGCGAGCAGTACTTC
CASSRWGAGTPGEQYF
>TRBV5-6|.|16|.|TRBJ1-3
TGTGCCAGCAGCTCTTTTAGGGGGGCGCACGGAAACACCATATATTTT
CASSSFRGAHGNTIYF
>TRBV12-3/TRBV12-4|.|15|.|TRBJ2-1
TGTGCCAGCAGTTTAGTGATTGGGGGCACAGATACGCAGTTCTTC
CASSLVIGGTDTQFF
>TRBV28|.|15|.|TRBJ2-3
TGTGCCAGCAGTTTAACTGGACACCAAACCGGGGAGCTGTATTTT
CASSLTGHQTGELYF
>TRBV6-1|.|13|TRBD1|TRBJ1-1
TGTGCCAGCACGGGACAGATGAACACTGAAGCTTTCTTT
CASTGQMNTEAFF
>TRBV7-2|large|16|TRBD1|TRBJ1-4
TGTGCCAGCAGCCCGCGACCGGGACAGGTTAATGAAAAACTGTTTTTT
CASSPRPGQVNEKLFF
>TRBV7-3|.|19|TRBD2|TRBJ2-1
TGTGCCAGCAGCTCACCCGGGACTAGCGGGAGAGGGGCTCTTGATGAGCAGTTCTTC
CASSSPGTSGRGALDEQFF
>TRBV7-3|once|16|TRBD2|TRBJ2-3
TGTGCCAGCAGCTTAACCCGGGGGGGTAGCACAGATACGCAGTATTTT
CASSLTRGGSTDTQYF
>TRBV7-6|few|13|.|TRBJ2-7
TGTGCCAGCAGCTTAAATGTGGCCTACGAGCAGTACTTC
CASSLNVAYEQYF
>TRBV10-3|.|15|.|TRBJ2-1
TGTGCCATCAGTGAGTCGCCTAGTTGGTTGGGTGAGCAGTTCTTC
CAISESPSWLGEQFF
>TRBV30|few|14|TRBD2|TRBJ2-1
TGTGCCTGGAGTGGGGGGGGTCTCTACAATGAGCAGTTCTTC
CAWSGGGLYNEQFF
>TRBV12-3/TRBV12-4|.|17|.|TRBJ2-2
TGTGCCAGCAGTCCAAGGGGACCAATGCCGAACACCGGGGAGCTGTTTTTT
CASSPRGPMPNTGELFF
>TRBV6-2/TRBV6-3|.|13|.|TRBJ2-5
TGTGCCAGCAGTTACGGAGAAATTGGTGAGCAGTACTTC
CASSYGEIGEQYF
>TRBV7-2|.|18|TRBD2|TRBJ2-2
TGTGCCAGCAGCCCGGGACTAGCGGAGGGGTCTAGCACCGGGGAGCTGTTTTTT
CASSPGLAEGSSTGELFF
>TRBV7-2|few|15|.|TRBJ2-1
TGTGCCAGCAGCTTAGATGTCAGCTCCTACAATGAGCAGTTCTTC
CASSLDVSSYNEQFF
>TRBV11-2|.|14|TRBD1|TRBJ2-1
TGTGCCAGCAGCGGTCGATTAGGGGGCGGTGAGCAGTTCTTC
CASSGRLGGGEQFF
>TRBV7-6|few|15|.|TRBJ1-1
TGTGCCAGCAGCTTAGGCCTTGGCAGAAACACTGAAGCTTTCTTT
CASSLGLGRNTEAFF
>TRBV7-8|.|15|TRBD2|TRBJ2-1
TGTGCCAGCAGCTCTAATAGCGGGTGGATCAATGAGCAGTTCTTC
CASSSNSGWINEQFF
>TRBV7-9|.|16|.|TRBJ2-1
TGTGCCAGCAGCTTAGTCGGGACTGGAGCCTACAATGAGCAGTTCTTC
CASSLVGTGAYNEQFF